The rows below give T cell receptor beta chains drawn from one sample of a study of human T cells and chemical hapten exposure. Via MiXCR, TCRdb re-called the RACE reads, giving one row per CDR3 protein. The sample has under 200,000 distinct CDR3 sequences, roughly 15% seen once. Sequencing was performed on whole blood, taken in connection with sensitization to the hapten diphenylcyclopropenone (DPC). These receptors were collected from a woman aged 25 to 39 with alopecia areata. Some clones in this sample may be carry-over from other donors' samples. Both conserved end residues are part of each CDR3. D genes are given only for firm matches. Clone size is given for some rows only: seen once, a few or many times, or a class if the clone is expanded.

j_call,d_call,cdr3_length,v_call,clone_size,cdr3_aa,cdr3_nt
TRBJ1-1,NA,13,TRBV6-2/TRBV6-3,NA,CASSPGLVTEAFF,TGTGCCAGCAGTCCGGGACTCGTGACTGAAGCTTTCTTT
TRBJ2-1,NA,14,TRBV3-1,many,CASSQDLAPNEQFF,TGTGCCAGCAGCCAAGATCTTGCCCCCAATGAGCAGTTCTTC
TRBJ2-7,TRBD2,16,TRBV4-2,NA,CASSHGLAGETYEQYF,TGTGCCAGCAGCCACGGACTAGCGGGAGAAACATACGAGCAGTACTTC
TRBJ1-5,NA,12,TRBV20-1,many,CSARKANQPQHF,TGCAGTGCCCGAAAGGCCAATCAGCCCCAGCATTTT
TRBJ2-7,TRBD2,15,TRBV5-1,NA,CASSLGAGASYEQYF,TGCGCCAGCAGCTTGGGGGCGGGAGCCTCCTACGAGCAGTACTTC
TRBJ1-4,NA,15,TRBV28,NA,CASSLWGGIDEKLFF,TGTGCCAGCAGTTTATGGGGGGGCATCGATGAAAAACTGTTTTTT
TRBJ2-3,TRBD2,16,TRBV11-2,NA,CASSPGTSGNTDTQYF,TGTGCCAGCAGCCCTGGGACTAGCGGAAACACAGATACGCAGTATTTT
TRBJ2-7,TRBD2,14,TRBV18,many,CASSPPGLAYEQYF,TGTGCCAGCTCACCACCGGGACTAGCGTACGAGCAGTACTTC
TRBJ2-1,NA,11,TRBV30,few,CAWSVLDRPFF,TGTGCCTGGAGTGTTCTAGACCGTCCGTTCTTC
TRBJ2-3,NA,13,TRBV7-2,few,CASSSPVTDTQYF,TGTGCCAGCAGCTCCCCTGTCACAGATACGCAGTATTTT
TRBJ2-2,NA,13,TRBV6-2/TRBV6-3,NA,CASSSPNTGELFF,TGTGCCAGCAGTTCGCCGAACACCGGGGAGCTGTTTTTT
TRBJ1-5,NA,13,TRBV25-1,NA,CATASGPNQPQHF,TGTGCCACCGCGTCCGGACCCAATCAGCCCCAGCATTTT
TRBJ2-1,NA,18,TRBV9,NA,CASSVAAGQRGFYNEQFF,TGTGCCAGCAGCGTAGCGGCAGGGCAGAGGGGATTCTACAATGAGCAGTTCTTC
TRBJ2-7,NA,15,TRBV9,NA,CASSVSAGSSYEQYF,TGTGCCAGCAGCGTCTCGGCAGGGAGCTCCTACGAGCAGTACTTC
TRBJ2-2,TRBD2,16,TRBV7-2,NA,CASSTGLAISTGELFF,TGTGCCAGCAGCACGGGACTAGCGATAAGCACCGGGGAGCTGTTTTTT
TRBJ1-2,NA,14,TRBV3-1,few,CASSQDPGVYGYTF,TGTGCCAGCAGCCAAGATCCAGGGGTCTATGGCTACACCTTC
TRBJ1-1,NA,14,TRBV12-3/TRBV12-4,NA,CASSLSTVNTEAFF,TGTGCCAGCAGTTTGTCGACAGTGAACACTGAAGCTTTCTTT
TRBJ2-5,NA,11,TRBV6-5,many,CASSYRETQYF,TGTGCCAGCAGTTACCGGGAGACCCAGTACTTC
TRBJ1-5,NA,14,TRBV12-3/TRBV12-4,NA,CASSFGYRTQPQHF,TGTGCCAGCAGTTTTGGTTACAGAACACAGCCCCAGCATTTT
TRBJ1-1,NA,14,TRBV12-3/TRBV12-4,few,CASCFYRENTEAFF,TGTGCCAGCTGCTTTTACAGGGAGAACACTGAAGCTTTCTTT
TRBJ1-2,TRBD1,15,TRBV7-2,few,CASSQTGGYNYGYTF,TGTGCCAGCAGCCAGACAGGGGGCTATAACTATGGCTACACCTTC
TRBJ2-1,NA,15,TRBV7-2,many,CASSAGRALGNEQFF,TGTGCCAGCAGCGCGGGCAGGGCTCTGGGCAATGAGCAGTTCTTC
TRBJ2-1,NA,15,TRBV11-1,few,CASSLQTGHGNEQFF,TGTGCCAGCAGCCTGCAGACAGGTCACGGCAATGAGCAGTTCTTC
TRBJ1-1,NA,13,TRBV6-2/TRBV6-3,NA,CASREQENTEAFF,TGTGCCAGCAGGGAACAGGAGAACACTGAAGCTTTCTTT
TRBJ1-1,NA,11,TRBV29-1,many,CSVCRDTEAFF,TGCAGCGTTTGCAGGGACACTGAAGCTTTCTTT
TRBJ2-7,NA,14,TRBV18,few,CASSPYSSAYEQYF,TGTGCCAGCTCACCCTATAGCAGTGCCTACGAGCAGTACTTC
TRBJ1-2,NA,12,TRBV5-4,NA,CASSRDNYGYTF,TGTGCCAGCAGCCGGGACAACTATGGCTACACCTTC
TRBJ2-3,NA,16,TRBV4-3,few,CASSQVLGEPTDTQYF,TGCGCCAGCAGCCAAGTTCTCGGGGAACCCACAGATACGCAGTATTTT
TRBJ2-7,NA,14,TRBV20-1,NA,CSARDPQGIDEQYF,TGCAGTGCTAGAGATCCCCAGGGAATAGACGAGCAGTACTTC
TRBJ1-1,NA,12,TRBV28,many,CASSLMNTEAFF,TGTGCCAGCAGCCTAATGAACACTGAAGCTTTCTTT
TRBJ2-7,TRBD1,15,TRBV9,NA,CASSVGGQGAHEQYF,TGTGCCAGCAGCGTAGGGGGACAGGGGGCCCACGAGCAGTACTTC
TRBJ1-1,TRBD1,13,TRBV7-9,many,CASSSRGQTEAFF,TGTGCCAGCAGCTCACGGGGACAGACTGAAGCTTTCTTT
TRBJ2-6,NA,19,TRBV9,few,CASSKDPRRVLSGANVLTF,TGTGCCAGCAGCAAGGACCCCAGAAGGGTACTATCCGGGGCCAACGTCCTGACTTTC
TRBJ1-2,NA,12,TRBV3-1,NA,CASSQFPAGYTF,TGTGCCAGCAGCCAATTTCCGGCGGGCTACACCTTC
TRBJ1-5,TRBD1,15,TRBV29-1,many,CSATAGTGSNQPQHF,TGCAGCGCCACAGCGGGGACAGGGAGCAATCAGCCCCAGCATTTT
TRBJ2-3,NA,16,TRBV4-1,NA,CASSQERGAATDTQYF,TGCGCCAGCAGCCAAGAACGGGGGGCAGCCACAGATACGCAGTATTTT
TRBJ2-5,TRBD2,14,TRBV27,many,CASSPSGGFETQYF,TGTGCCAGCAGTCCTAGCGGGGGGTTTGAGACCCAGTACTTC